The next 23 T cell receptor beta chains were all read from a single sample in a study of CD8 T cells in Susac syndrome. With random hexamers, reverse transcription was performed on about 0.5 to 1 ug of RNA. TCRdb re-analysed the immunoSEQ multiplex PCR reads in MiXCR, keeping a single row per CDR3 protein. The sample lists about 85,000 distinct CDR3 sequences, about 95% occurring once. Sequences were obtained from CD8+ T cells from PBMCs. The receptors here all came from a human donor with Susac syndrome.

The V call is TRBV3-1, the J call TRBJ2-1; 12 bases agree with TRBD2. V lost 8 bases, J lost 2 bases, and 7 bases stayed unmatched. The V gene's germline CDR1 is LGHDT and CDR2 YNNKEL (reference sequence). This CDR3 region has 16 residues. In nucleotides, the CDR3 is TGTGCCAGCGCCAGCAGGACTAGCGGGACCTACAATGAGCAGTTCTTC. Its translation: CASASRTSGTYNEQFF.

A single count supports this clonotype. The rearrangement uses TRBV27 and TRBJ2-5; D might be TRBD2 (6 bases). Trimming stripped 5 bases from V and 5 bases from J, with 15 bases between. The CDR3 contains 14 residues. Germline CDR1 and CDR2: MNHEY and SMNVEV (reference sequence). Here the CDR3 reads CASSKQGLGETQYF. For the CDR3, the DNA is TGTGCCAGCAGTAAGCAGGGACTGGGGGAGACCCAGTACTTC.

The V gene is TRBV6-2 or TRBV6-3, the J gene TRBJ2-7; D is undetermined. Germline loops: CDR1 MNHEY, CDR2 SVGEGT. Trimming left V 8 bases short and J 1 base short, with 12 bases between. The CDR3 totals 13 residues. CDR3 nucleotide sequence: TGTGCCAGCCTCCAGCTCCATTCCTACGAGCAGTACTTC. The encoded protein is CASLQLHSYEQYF.

The chain links TRBV12-3 or TRBV12-4 to TRBJ2-2; D may be TRBD1 (6 bases). V was pared by 5 bases and J by 5 bases, with 12 bases between. The CDR3 has 14 residues. This CDR3 is CASSLGGWTGELFF. In DNA form, the CDR3 reads TGTGCCAGCAGTCTTGGGGGCTGGACCGGGGAGCTGTTTTTT.

This sequence joins TRBV12-3 or TRBV12-4 and TRBJ1-5, with D perhaps matching TRBD1 (5 bases). This CDR3 has 12 amino acids. Trimming took 6 bases from V and 7 from J, leaving 10 bases between them. The CDR3 coding sequence is TGTGCCAGCAGCCCTGAGGGGCAGCCCCAGCATTTT. It yields the protein CASSPEGQPQHF.

The chain couples TRBV2 to TRBJ1-5; unclear D gene. Germline CDR1 is SNHLY and CDR2 is FYNNEI. The CDR3 has 16 residues. The V end lost 6 bases, the J end lost 3 bases, and 18 bases lay between the germline ends. CDR3 DNA: TGTGCCAGCAGCGTTAACAGTGGCTCCTTCAATCAGCCCCAGCATTTT. The encoded protein is CASSVNSGSFNQPQHF. Based on the CDR3 plus reference TRBV2 and TRBJ1-5, the full variable domain is EPEVTQTPSHQVTQMGQEVILRCVPISNHLYFYWYRQILGQKVEFLVSFYNNEISEKSEIFDDQFSVERPDGSNFTLKIRSTKLEDSAMYFCASSVNSGSFNQPQHFGDGTRLSIL.

This clonotype was seen a single time. The chain joins TRBV20-1 to TRBJ2-1; 11 nucleotides line up with TRBD2. This CDR3 has 14 residues. CDR1 is DFQATT, CDR2 SNEGSKA, per germline (reference sequence). V was clipped by 3 bases and J by 6 bases; unmatched bases: 4. In DNA form, the CDR3 reads TGCAGTGCTAGGATACTAGCGGGAGCCAATGAGCAGTTCTTC. It translates to CSARILAGANEQFF.

The count of this clonotype is one. The V and J genes are TRBV5-6 and TRBJ2-5; D gene ambiguous. CDR1 is SGHDT, CDR2 YYEEEE, per germline. The length of the CDR3 is 14 residues. V lost 0 bases and J 1 base, leaving 7 bases between the germline ends. Here the CDR3 reads CASSLVYSQETQYF. The CDR3 DNA follows: TGTGCCAGCAGCTTGGTGTACAGCCAAGAGACCCAGTACTTC.

The gene calls are TRBV7-7 and TRBJ2-5, with D perhaps matching TRBD2 (6 bases). CDR1 and CDR2 (germline): SSHAT, FNYEAQ (reference sequence). CDR3 length: 14 residues. For the CDR3, the DNA is TGTGCTAGCGGAACCCTGGGGACCCAAGAGACCCAGTACTTC. This translates into CASGTLGTQETQYF.

V usage is TRBV27 and J usage is TRBJ2-1; D unresolved. The V and J ends lost 5 bases and 7 bases respectively, with 6 bases between them. Germline V gene lookup returns CDR1 MNHEY and CDR2 SMNVEV (reference sequence). This CDR3 has 11 amino acids. This CDR3 reads CASSTVNEQFF. DNA of the CDR3: TGTGCCAGCAGTACCGTGAATGAGCAGTTCTTC.

The chain combines TRBV29-1 with TRBJ2-2; D ambiguous. Germline loops: CDR1 SQVTM, CDR2 ANQGSEA. V dropped 2 bases and J dropped 4 bases, with 8 bases sitting between them. The CDR3 loop spans 13 amino acids. The CDR3 DNA is TGCAGCGTTGAAAGAGAGCTCACCGGGGAGCTGTTTTTT. It codes for CSVERELTGELFF.

The genes are TRBV20-1 and TRBJ2-1, with TRBD2 identical over 8 bases. Germline CDR1 is DFQATT and CDR2 is SNEGSKA (reference sequence). The junction had 13 bases not matched to a gene; V was cut back by 6 bases and J by 3 bases. The CDR3 length is 16 residues. DNA of the CDR3: TGCAGTGCCAGGCTTTCCGAAGCGGGAGTCTACAATGAGCAGTTCTTC. Protein: CSARLSEAGVYNEQFF.

The rearrangement uses TRBV20-1 and TRBJ2-5, with TRBD2 identical over 7 bases. Germline assignment: CDR1 DFQATT and CDR2 SNEGSKA (reference sequence). CDR3 length: 14 residues. With 0 bases clipped from V and 5 bases from J, the junction kept 6 bases outside the gene matches. The CDR3 loop is CSARDVGRGETQYF. The CDR3 DNA is TGCAGTGCTAGAGATGTGGGGAGGGGCGAGACCCAGTACTTC.

The genes are TRBV6-2 or TRBV6-3 and TRBJ1-5; 12 bases are a match to TRBD1. The CDR3 spans 18 residues. J gave up 2 bases and V 5 bases, and 10 bases lay outside the gene matches. The V gene's germline CDR1 is MNHEY and CDR2 SVGEGT. The CDR3 DNA reads as TGTGCCAGCAGTGCGCCGGGACAGGGGGCTTACGGCAATCAGCCCCAGCATTTT. Translating gives CASSAPGQGAYGNQPQHF.

This rearrangement joins TRBV20-1 to TRBJ2-5, with 15 bases lining up with TRBD2. CDR1 is DFQATT, CDR2 SNEGSKA, per germline (reference sequence). There are 17 residues in the CDR3. Trimming took 0 bases from V and 4 from J; bases not matched to a gene: 6. CDR3 coding DNA: TGCAGTGCTAGAGATCGGACTAGCGGGAGGGCCGGAGAGACCCAGTACTTC. Its translation: CSARDRTSGRAGETQYF.

The chain has TRBV9 and TRBJ2-3, with D possibly being TRBD2 (6 bases). CDR3 size: 16 residues. Germline CDR1 SGDLS, CDR2 YYNGEE. Trimming pared 1 base from V and 8 bases from J, leaving 20 bases between. CDR3 in amino acids: CASSVSGTPGQGTQYF. As DNA, the CDR3 is TGTGCCAGCAGCGTATCAGGGACTCCGGGCCAGGGTACGCAGTATTTT.

The chain links TRBV19 to TRBJ2-1, with D uncertain. V lost 5 bases to trimming and J lost 6 bases, with 11 bases between them. The CDR3 has 13 residues. Germline V gene data show CDR1 as LNHDA and CDR2 as SQIVND (reference sequence). The CDR3 region is CASSAYSANEQFF. The CDR3 DNA sequence: TGTGCCAGTAGTGCGTACAGTGCCAATGAGCAGTTCTTC.

This clonotype showed up just once. The DNA is left out, because the CDR3 cannot be placed on it with certainty; the CDR3 is given as TCRdb lists it. The chain combines TRBV12-3 or TRBV12-4 with TRBJ1-2. The CDR3 is 11 residues long, counting both termini. CDR3: CASSTSHGYTF.

This rearrangement joins TRBV7-9 to TRBJ2-1; D might be TRBD2 (5 bases). Germline-derived CDR1 and CDR2 are SEHNR and FQNEAQ (reference sequence). V lost 6 bases, J lost 10 bases, and 10 bases lay in between. The CDR3 is 11 residues long. The chain's CDR3 is CASRPSGEQFF. The CDR3, as DNA: TGTGCCAGCAGGCCCTCGGGGGAGCAGTTCTTC.

The chain joins TRBV18 to TRBJ2-1; D remains ambiguous. V was cut by 4 bases and J by 5 bases, with 21 bases left in between. Germline V gene sequence: CDR1 KGHSH, CDR2 LQKENI. The CDR3 is 17 amino acids. The CDR3 here is CASSRTLPHTIDNEQFF. CDR3 in DNA: TGTGCCAGCTCACGTACACTCCCACACACGATAGACAATGAGCAGTTCTTC.

This chain links TRBV27 with TRBJ2-1; D gene uncertain. Germline V lookup: CDR1 MNHEY, CDR2 SMNVEV (reference sequence). Deletions cut 3 bases from V and 7 bases from J, with 13 bases between. This CDR3 is built from 14 residues. The CDR3 coding sequence is TGTGCCAGCAGTTTCGGTCGCCTTTTTAATGAGCAGTTCTTC. It encodes CASSFGRLFNEQFF.

V usage is TRBV3-1 and J usage is TRBJ2-1; D not resolved. V shed 4 bases and J shed 0 bases, with 10 bases lying between them. The CDR3 loop spans 15 amino acids. Germline CDR1 and CDR2: LGHDT and YNNKEL (reference sequence). In DNA, the CDR3 is TGTGCCAGCAGCCGAGACGGAAGCTCCTACAATGAGCAGTTCTTC. Its protein is CASSRDGSSYNEQFF.

This clonotype has only a few counts. The V and J genes are TRBV4-3 and TRBJ2-1, with D tentatively TRBD2 (5 bases). The V gene's germline CDR1 is LGHNA and CDR2 YSLEER. The CDR3 is 15 amino acids. The ends were cut back, 0 bases at V and 4 bases at J, with 10 bases in the middle. This CDR3 is CASSQEGAEYNEQFF. As DNA, the CDR3 is TGCGCCAGCAGCCAAGAGGGAGCGGAGTACAATGAGCAGTTCTTC.